The 30 T cell receptor beta chains below were found in one sample sequenced in a study of T cell repertoires in cytomegalovirus infection. TCRdb passed the reads through MiXCR, listing each CDR3 protein once. This sample has around 710,000 distinct CDR3 sequences, with approximately 32% found just once. These receptors' antigens are unknown. The source was cultured CD8+ T cells from PBMCs, collected from culture after CMV antigen stimulation. The source of these receptors is a human donor in good health (CMV status not recorded). Some clones in this sample may be carry-over from other donors' samples.

Of note for this clonotype: One base away lies a much larger clone, so this may be a sequencing read error. This chain uses TRBV27 with TRBJ2-1, with 8 positions matching TRBD1. CDR1 is MNHEY, CDR2 SMNVEV, per germline (reference sequence). This CDR3 has 14 amino acids. V gave up 6 bases and J gave up 3 bases; unmatched junction bases: 4. The CDR3 region is CASSRGQGYNEQFF. DNA of the CDR3: TGTGCCAGCAGCCGAGGACAGGGCTACAATGAGCAGTTCTTC.

The chain is built from TRBV27 and TRBJ1-4; no definite D call. The CDR3 sequence is 11 residues long. V was clipped by 11 bases and J by 11 bases, with 15 bases between them. The V gene's germline CDR1 is MNHEY and CDR2 SMNVEV (reference sequence). The CDR3 loop is CAGISAGKLFF. In nucleotides, the CDR3 is TGTGCCGGCATTAGCGCCGGGAAACTGTTTTTT.

The chain couples TRBV29-1 to TRBJ2-7; TRBD1 agrees at 11 bases. Germline V gene data show CDR1 as SQVTM and CDR2 as ANQGSEA. The CDR3 has 14 amino acids. After removal of 5 bases from V and 5 bases from J, the junction contained 8 bases not matched to a gene. The CDR3 nucleotides read TGCAGCGTTTCTACGGGACAGGGGGTGGACGAGCAGTACTTC. This encodes CSVSTGQGVDEQYF.

The chain couples TRBV28 to TRBJ2-3, with D uncertain. The CDR3 is 14 amino acids. V shed 7 bases and J shed 1 base, with 12 bases lying between them. Germline CDR1 reads MDHEN; CDR2 reads SYDVKM. CDR3 nucleotides: TGTGCCAGCACCTATTTTACGGGCACAGATACGCAGTATTTT. This gives the protein CASTYFTGTDTQYF. The full variable domain, rest sourced from reference TRBV28 and TRBJ2-3, is DVKVTQSSRYLVKRTGEKVFLECVQDMDHENMFWYRQDPGLGLRLIYFSYDVKMKEKGDIPEGYSVSREKKERFSLILESASTNQTSMYLCASTYFTGTDTQYFGPGTRLTVL.

This rearrangement joins TRBV19 to TRBJ2-1; 10 nucleotides match TRBD2. Trimming at V came to 2 bases and at J to 9 bases, leaving 10 bases not matched to a gene. In germline, CDR1 is LNHDA, CDR2 SQIVND (reference sequence). The CDR3 has 16 residues. The CDR3 DNA follows: TGTGCCAGTAGTATATTAGGGACTAGCGATGGGGGTGAGCAGTTCTTC. Its translation: CASSILGTSDGGEQFF.

This chain links TRBV12-3 or TRBV12-4 with TRBJ1-5, with 8 positions matching TRBD1. J was trimmed by 6 bases and V by 5 bases; bases with no gene match: 6. The CDR3 is made up of 14 amino acids. The CDR3 protein is CASSRTGPIQPQHF. The CDR3 DNA sequence: TGTGCCAGCAGTCGGACAGGGCCTATTCAGCCCCAGCATTTT.

With respect to this clonotype: A much larger clone differs by one base, so this may be a read error. The chain joins TRBV7-6 to TRBJ2-7; tentatively, D is TRBD1 (6 bases). The germline gives CDR1 SGHVS, CDR2 FNYEAQ. The CDR3 is 13 amino acids. CDR3 sequence (DNA): TGTGCTAGCAACTTGGGGGCCTGGGCCGAGCAGTACTTC. Translation gives CASNLGAWAEQYF.

J is TRBJ2-7 and V is TRBV3-1; D is unclear. V shed 2 bases and J shed 5 bases, with 13 bases lying between them. The CDR3 length is 14 residues. Germline loops: CDR1 LGHDT, CDR2 YNNKEL (reference sequence). CDR3 sequence: CASSQFWSMDEQYF. The CDR3 region has the DNA TGTGCCAGCAGCCAATTCTGGAGCATGGACGAGCAGTACTTC.

The chain is built from TRBV4-3 and TRBJ2-1; D may be TRBD2 (5 bases). Germline assignment: CDR1 LGHNA and CDR2 YSLEER. V was cut by 0 bases and J by 0 bases, with 12 bases left in between. The CDR3 is 17 residues long. The CDR3, as DNA: TGCGCCAGCAGCCAAGATATGGCGGGTGACTCCTACAATGAGCAGTTCTTC. The encoded protein is CASSQDMAGDSYNEQFF.

The chain links TRBV19 to TRBJ1-1; no reliable D call. Trimming left V 10 bases short and J 3 bases short, with 12 bases between. The CDR3 spans 12 residues. Germline assignment: CDR1 LNHDA and CDR2 SQIVND (reference sequence). This CDR3 reads CATAPRYTEAFF. As DNA, the CDR3 is TGTGCCACCGCCCCACGATACACTGAAGCTTTCTTT.

V gene TRBV4-1 combines with J gene TRBJ1-1; D is perhaps TRBD1 (5 bases). Germline loops: CDR1 MGHRA, CDR2 YSYEKL. Deletions cut 0 bases from V and 0 bases from J, with 11 bases between. CDR3 length: 16 amino acids. The CDR3 DNA is TGCGCCAGCAGCCAAGATGGGACCGACATGAACACTGAAGCTTTCTTT. Translation gives CASSQDGTDMNTEAFF.

The chain joins TRBV7-9 to TRBJ1-2, with 9 bases identical to TRBD1. CDR1 and CDR2 (germline): SEHNR, FQNEAQ (reference sequence). V lost 5 bases and J lost 8; bases outside the gene matches: 6. This CDR3 is built from 13 residues. The CDR3 sequence is CASSITGGDGYTF. CDR3 nucleotide sequence: TGTGCCAGCAGCATTACAGGGGGCGACGGCTACACCTTC.

V and J are TRBV7-9 and TRBJ1-4; 8 bases line up with TRBD1. Looked up from germline, CDR1 is SEHNR and CDR2 is FQNEAQ (reference sequence). V trimming: 8 bases; J trimming: 7 bases; junction bases outside the gene matches: 9. The CDR3 spans 14 residues. CDR3 in amino acids: CASDRGGSSEKLFF. The CDR3 DNA is TGTGCCAGCGACAGGGGTGGTTCGAGTGAAAAACTGTTTTTT.

The count of this clonotype is one. The genes are TRBV6-8 and TRBJ2-1; D not certain. Trimming shortened V by 8 bases and J by 7 bases, and 9 bases separated the two germline ends. Germline CDR1 is MNHGY and CDR2 is SAAAGT. The CDR3 loop spans 11 amino acids. CDR3 region: CASALSNEQFF. CDR3 bases: TGTGCCAGCGCTCTTAGTAATGAGCAGTTCTTC.

The chain joins TRBV2 to TRBJ1-2; weak D call: TRBD1 (5 bases). Trimming removed 0 bases from V and 4 bases from J, with 9 bases in between. Germline CDR1 SNHLY, CDR2 FYNNEI. This CDR3 has 14 amino acids. The CDR3 sequence is CASSEAGTRYGYTF. The CDR3 DNA reads TGTGCCAGCAGTGAAGCCGGGACTCGCTATGGCTACACCTTC.

The rearrangement joins TRBV2 to TRBJ2-2; D may match TRBD1 or TRBD2 (5 bases each). Germline V gives CDR1 SNHLY, CDR2 FYNNEI. V was shortened by 2 bases and J by 6 bases, with 19 bases between the two germline ends. The CDR3 has 17 residues. CDR3 amino acids: CASSESVLGTGSGELFF. The CDR3 DNA is TGTGCCAGCAGTGAATCCGTTTTGGGGACCGGCTCCGGGGAGCTGTTTTTT.

The genes are TRBV27 and TRBJ2-7; a weak D match, TRBD1 (6 bases). Per germline, CDR1 MNHEY and CDR2 SMNVEV (reference sequence). This CDR3 has 15 residues. The V gene lost 5 bases and the J gene lost 2 bases, with 16 bases spanning the gap. The CDR3 is CASSTSGTNTYEQYF. CDR3 nucleotides: TGTGCCAGCAGTACGTCCGGGACAAATACCTACGAGCAGTACTTC.

This rearrangement joins TRBV24-1 to TRBJ1-2, with D tentatively TRBD1 (5 bases). Trimming shortened V by 2 bases and J by 5 bases, and 8 bases separated the two germline ends. Germline CDR1 and CDR2: KGHDR and SFDVKD. CDR3 length: 13 residues. The CDR3, as DNA: TGTGCCACCAGTGATTCGGGGGAGTATGGCTACACCTTC. Its translation: CATSDSGEYGYTF.

Only a few counts were recorded for this clonotype. The chain has TRBV10-3 and TRBJ2-4; 7 positions match TRBD1. Losses at the gene ends were 5 bases for V and 0 bases for J; bases not matched to a gene: 7. The CDR3 runs 16 residues. CDR1 and CDR2 (germline): ENHRY, SYGVKD. CDR3 region: CAISQGVQLAKNIQYF. CDR3 DNA: TGTGCCATCAGTCAGGGGGTTCAACTAGCCAAAAACATTCAGTACTTC.

The V gene is TRBV4-1, the J gene TRBJ1-5; TRBD1 might be the D (6 bases). The CDR3 loop spans 13 amino acids. Germline loops: CDR1 MGHRA, CDR2 YSYEKL. The V end was cut by 4 bases, the J end by 8 bases, with 12 bases between. CDR3 bases: TGCGCCAGCAGCCCGGACAGTCAGGAGCCCCAGCATTTT. It is translated as CASSPDSQEPQHF.

This clonotype has at least ten counts. The chain uses TRBV12-3 or TRBV12-4 and TRBJ2-7; D is uncertain. The CDR3 covers 14 residues. V lost 3 bases, J lost 6 bases, and 15 bases lay in between. CDR3 sequence: CASSFSGPSSEQYF. The CDR3 DNA reads as TGTGCCAGCAGTTTTTCCGGCCCGTCTTCCGAGCAGTACTTC.

The chain carries TRBV2 and TRBJ2-3; the match to TRBD1 covers 8 bases. Germline loops: CDR1 SNHLY, CDR2 FYNNEI. Trimming removed 3 bases from V and 0 bases from J; junction bases left unmatched: 8. This CDR3 has 17 residues. The CDR3 DNA reads TGTGCCAGCAGTGATTTTTGGACAGGGAGAAGCACAGATACGCAGTATTTT. Its translation is CASSDFWTGRSTDTQYF.

The CDR3 spells CSVETSGEADTQYF. The CDR3 DNA reads as TGCAGCGTTGAAACTAGCGGGGAGGCAGATACGCAGTATTTT. This chain joins TRBV29-1 and TRBJ2-3, with 10 bases aligning to TRBD2. V dropped 2 bases and J dropped 4; count of bases not matched to a gene: 3. Germline V CDR1 and CDR2: SQVTM, ANQGSEA. The CDR3 is made up of 14 amino acids.

This clonotype was recorded a few times. The chain links TRBV5-5 to TRBJ2-1; D ambiguous. The V gene lost 4 bases and the J gene lost 0 bases, with 17 bases spanning the gap. The CDR3 consists of 17 residues. The germline CDR1 and CDR2 sequences are SGHKS and YYEKEE (reference sequence). Written as DNA, the CDR3 is TGTGCCAGCAGCGTACTTCAAAGACTGAGCTCCTACAATGAGCAGTTCTTC. It encodes CASSVLQRLSSYNEQFF. The full variable domain, in which reference TRBV5-5 and TRBJ2-1 provide the parts outside the CDR3, is DAGVTQSPTHLIKTRGQQVTLRCSPISGHKSVSWYQQVLGQGPQFIFQYYEKEERGRGNFPDRFSARQFPNYSSELNVNALLLGDSALYLCASSVLQRLSSYNEQFFGPGTRLTVL.

This chain uses TRBV7-9 with TRBJ1-1; unclear D gene. This CDR3 contains 13 residues. V lost 6 bases and J lost 1, with 9 bases in between. From germline, CDR1 is SEHNR and CDR2 FQNEAQ (reference sequence). The CDR3 protein is CASRQDKNTEAFF. The CDR3 bases are TGTGCCAGCAGGCAGGATAAGAACACTGAAGCTTTCTTT.

This chain uses TRBV7-9 with TRBJ2-3, with D possibly called TRBD1 or TRBD2 (5 bases each). The CDR3 runs to 16 residues. Trimming pared 0 bases from V and 0 bases from J, leaving 10 bases between. Looked up from germline, CDR1 is SEHNR and CDR2 is FQNEAQ (reference sequence). This CDR3 reads CASSLAQGPSTDTQYF. The CDR3 DNA reads TGTGCCAGCAGCTTAGCGCAGGGACCTAGCACAGATACGCAGTATTTT.

The genes are TRBV7-9 and TRBJ1-2; no clear D gene. Trimming pared 1 base from V and 7 bases from J, leaving 7 bases between. Germline-derived CDR1 and CDR2 are SEHNR and FQNEAQ (reference sequence). There are 12 residues in the CDR3. The CDR3 region has the DNA TGTGCCAGCAGCTTAGGAGAACGTGGCTACACCTTC. Translated, it gives CASSLGERGYTF.

This clonotype was observed at least ten times. The chain has TRBV7-9 and TRBJ2-4; 9 nucleotides align to TRBD1. V shed 6 bases, J shed 5 bases, and the junction held 14 bases outside the gene matches. In germline, CDR1 is SEHNR, CDR2 FQNEAQ (reference sequence). This CDR3 is 17 amino acids long. The CDR3 spells CASRPARTRDRENIQYF. As DNA, the CDR3 is TGTGCCAGCAGGCCCGCCCGAACAAGGGACAGGGAAAACATTCAGTACTTC. The variable domain in full, with the rest retrieved from reference TRBV7-9 and TRBJ2-4, is DTGVSQNPRHKITKRGQNVTFRCDPISEHNRLYWYRQTLGQGPEFLTYFQNEAQLEKSRLLSDRFSAERPKGSFSTLEIQRTEQGDSAMYLCASRPARTRDRENIQYFGAGTRLSVL.

The V and J genes are TRBV4-1 and TRBJ2-2; the match to TRBD2 covers 7 bases. The CDR3 covers 16 residues. V was pared by 1 base and J by 0 bases, with 2 bases of the junction left unmatched. Germline V gene data show CDR1 as MGHRA and CDR2 as YSYEKL. CDR3 amino acids: CASSQGRGTNTGELFF. CDR3 bases: TGCGCCAGCAGCCAAGGGCGGGGGACGAACACCGGGGAGCTGTTTTTT.

This clonotype was detected only a few times. The chain recombines TRBV7-9 with TRBJ2-7; D perhaps matches TRBD2 (6 bases). Looked up from germline, CDR1 is SEHNR and CDR2 is FQNEAQ (reference sequence). The CDR3 extends over 13 amino acids. Trimming stripped 5 bases from V and 7 bases from J, with 15 bases between. CDR3 nucleotides: TGTGCCAGCAGCCCCCAGGGCCGGGGGGAGCAGTACGTC. Amino acids: CASSPQGRGEQYV.